One T cell receptor beta chain is described in this entry. The target antigen is unknown. These data come from a study of OX40 agonist ivuxolimab in advanced cancers. Study results and limitations: Some patients without response likewise showed low normalized clonal expansion. Both blood CD4+ and CD8+ T cells showed clonal growth by week 6 at 0.1 to 3.0 mg/kg.

TCRdb keeps only in-frame clones here, not all; method: immunoSEQ multiplex PCR. This sample carries tens of thousands of clones, 70% to 90% of them seen once, and the ten largest clones take 10% to 12%. Germline CDR1 MNHEY, CDR2 SMNVEV (reference sequence). The V end was cut by 5 bases, the J end by 2 bases, with 7 bases between. The CDR3 length is 13 residues. This sequence joins TRBV27 and TRBJ1-3; no clear D. Sample: CD4+ or CD8+ T cells sorted from blood, taken in a trial of the OX40 agonist ivuxolimab. The TCR comes from an adult with an advanced solid tumor such as melanoma, head and neck, liver or kidney cancer. CDR3 nucleotides: TGTGCCAGCAGTCGAACTACTGGAAACACCATATATTTT. As protein: CASSRTTGNTIYF.